The 17 T cell receptor beta chains below all came from one sample that was sequenced in a study of T cell repertoires in cytomegalovirus infection. In TCRdb, the reads were re-called with MiXCR into one record per CDR3 protein. This sample has roughly 180,000 distinct CDR3 sequences, with 20% to 25% found just once. Antigens for these TCRs are unknown. Sequences were derived from CD8+ T cells from cultured PBMCs, sampled from culture after CMV antigen stimulation. Source of these receptors: a human donor in good health (CMV status not recorded). Some clones in this sample may be carry-over from other donors' samples.

There are a few counts of this clonotype. The chain links TRBV7-6 to TRBJ2-2, with D hard to call. The germline V gene has CDR1 SGHVS and CDR2 FNYEAQ. The CDR3 is made up of 15 amino acids. The V gene lost 6 bases and the J gene lost 1 base, with 12 bases spanning the gap. The CDR3 DNA reads as TGTGCCAGCAGATTACGGGCAGAGAACACCGGGGAGCTGTTTTTT. It translates to CASRLRAENTGELFF.

This clonotype appeared many times. The V gene is TRBV9, the J gene TRBJ1-1; D may be TRBD1 (5 bases). The CDR3 length is 13 residues. V was cut by 0 bases and J by 8 bases, with 11 bases left in between. Germline V gives CDR1 SGDLS, CDR2 YYNGEE. The CDR3 DNA follows: TGTGCCAGCAGCGTAGAGTCGGGACCCGAAGCTTTCTTT. It encodes CASSVESGPEAFF.

This rearrangement joins TRBV7-2 to TRBJ1-2; D is undetermined. V was trimmed by 5 bases and J by 4 bases, leaving 14 bases between them. The V gene's germline CDR1 is SGHTA and CDR2 FQGNSA. The CDR3 is made up of 14 amino acids. CDR3 in DNA: TGTGCCAGCAGCCGCGGAGGGTATAGCTATGGCTACACCTTC. Residues: CASSRGGYSYGYTF.

This clonotype appeared a few times. The chain joins TRBV7-9 to TRBJ1-6; possibly TRBD1 for D (5 bases). CDR1 is SEHNR, CDR2 FQNEAQ, per germline (reference sequence). V lost 1 base, J lost 11 bases, and 6 bases lay in between. The CDR3 runs to 12 residues. The CDR3 nucleotides are TGTGCCAGCAGCTTAGGAGGGGCACCCCTCCACTTT. It specifies CASSLGGAPLHF.

The chain has TRBV7-2 and TRBJ1-4; D is perhaps TRBD1 (5 bases). V lost 1 base to trimming and J lost 1 base, with 13 bases between them. The CDR3 runs 17 residues. Germline CDR1 and CDR2: SGHTA and FQGNSA. CDR3 in amino acids: CASSLGGDLLTNEKLFF. CDR3 DNA sequence: TGTGCCAGCAGCTTAGGGGGGGACCTCCTAACTAATGAAAAACTGTTTTTT.

The V and J genes are TRBV6-5 and TRBJ1-6, with D uncertain. In germline, CDR1 is MNHEY, CDR2 SVGAGI. Trimming took 0 bases from V and 9 from J, leaving 6 bases between them. This CDR3 region has 13 residues. The CDR3 DNA follows: TGTGCCAGCAGTTACTCGACGGGTTCACCCCTCCACTTT. Its translation is CASSYSTGSPLHF.

Many counts were recorded for this clonotype. The chain is built from TRBV6-1 and TRBJ1-2; weak D call: TRBD1 (5 bases). CDR1 is MNHNS, CDR2 SASEGT, per germline. Trimming left V 5 bases short and J 0 bases short, with 7 bases between. The CDR3 loop spans 13 amino acids. This CDR3 reads CASSLTANYGYTF. The CDR3 bases are TGTGCCAGCAGTTTGACAGCTAACTATGGCTACACCTTC.

The genes are TRBV27 and TRBJ2-6; D uncertain. The germline gives CDR1 MNHEY, CDR2 SMNVEV (reference sequence). Trimming removed 6 bases from V and 0 bases from J, with 15 bases in between. The CDR3 totals 17 residues. CDR3 sequence: CASRGPGFPSGANVLTF. CDR3 bases: TGTGCCAGCAGAGGTCCAGGTTTCCCCTCTGGGGCCAACGTCCTGACTTTC.

This clonotype was seen ten or more times. The chain recombines TRBV27 with TRBJ2-7, with 11 bases that match TRBD1. This CDR3 contains 16 residues. With 2 bases clipped from V and 6 bases from J, the junction kept 9 bases outside the gene matches. CDR1 and CDR2 (germline): MNHEY, SMNVEV (reference sequence). CDR3 protein: CASSLPGTGGPREQYF. The CDR3 bases are TGTGCCAGCAGTTTACCCGGGACAGGGGGACCCCGCGAGCAGTACTTC.

CDR3 region: CASSLQDTQYF. DNA for the CDR3: TGTGCCAGCAGCTTGCAAGATACGCAGTATTTT. The V and J genes are TRBV7-9 and TRBJ2-3; D not resolved. CDR3 length: 11 amino acids. The V and J ends lost 3 bases and 5 bases respectively, with 3 bases between them. The V gene's germline CDR1 is SEHNR and CDR2 FQNEAQ (reference sequence).

The chain is built from TRBV12-3 or TRBV12-4 and TRBJ1-1; no clear D gene. Trimming shortened V by 2 bases and J by 5 bases, and 15 bases separated the two germline ends. This CDR3 spans 15 amino acids. The CDR3 is CASSLTPDYRTEAFF. CDR3 nucleotide sequence: TGTGCCAGCAGTTTAACCCCCGACTATAGGACTGAAGCTTTCTTT.

At least ten counts were recorded for this clonotype. This chain uses TRBV28 with TRBJ2-4; no firm D call. The germline CDR1 and CDR2 sequences are MDHEN and SYDVKM. V was clipped by 2 bases and J by 3 bases, with 8 bases between them. The CDR3 extends over 14 amino acids. Here the CDR3 DNA reads TGTGCCAGCAGTTTAAAGTACGGCAAAAACATTCAGTACTTC. It is translated as CASSLKYGKNIQYF.

This chain joins TRBV7-3 and TRBJ1-1, with D maybe TRBD1 (6 bases). V gave up 0 bases and J gave up 2 bases, with 13 bases separating them. CDR1 and CDR2 from the germline V gene are SGHTA and FQGTGA. The CDR3 is 16 amino acids. This CDR3 is CASSLTRGRKNTEAFF. As DNA, the CDR3 is TGTGCCAGCAGCTTAACCCGGGGGCGAAAAAACACTGAAGCTTTCTTT. Together with reference TRBV7-3 and TRBJ1-1, the CDR3 gives the full variable domain: GAGVSQTPSNKVTEKGKYVELRCDPISGHTALYWYRQSLGQGPEFLIYFQGTGAADDSGLPNDRFFAVRPEGSVSTLKIQRTERGDSAVYLCASSLTRGRKNTEAFFGQGTRLTVV.

The table lists this clonotype with a few counts. This rearrangement joins TRBV4-1 to TRBJ2-2; a weak D match, TRBD1 (5 bases). The germline gives CDR1 MGHRA, CDR2 YSYEKL. The V and J ends lost 5 bases and 6 bases respectively, with 19 bases between them. The CDR3 consists of 16 residues. CDR3 sequence reads: CASSEGAGRHPGELFF. CDR3 DNA: TGCGCCAGCAGCGAAGGGGCTGGCAGGCACCCCGGGGAGCTGTTTTTT.

In this sample, this clonotype turned up a few times. The rearrangement joins TRBV7-2 to TRBJ2-1, with D hard to call. Germline CDR1 and CDR2: SGHTA and FQGNSA. Trimming cost V 5 bases and J 4 bases, with 12 bases left between them. This CDR3 comprises 14 residues. The CDR3 region has the DNA TGTGCCAGCAGCCGCCGGCCGAAATACAATGAGCAGTTCTTC. Amino acid sequence: CASSRRPKYNEQFF.

The table lists this clonotype with a few counts. This chain links TRBV27 with TRBJ2-4; D is undetermined. Germline CDR1 reads MNHEY; CDR2 reads SMNVEV (reference sequence). The CDR3 covers 15 residues. V lost 3 bases and J 1 base, leaving 10 bases between the germline ends. CDR3 amino acids: CASSLAGPAKNIQYF. Here the CDR3 DNA reads TGTGCCAGCAGTTTGGCAGGTCCGGCCAAAAACATTCAGTACTTC.

The chain uses TRBV7-8 and TRBJ1-4; no firm D call. Per the germline V gene, CDR1 is SGHVS and CDR2 is FQNEAQ. The CDR3 covers 14 residues. V lost 2 bases and J 2 bases, leaving 6 bases between the germline ends. The CDR3 loop is CASSLLPTNEKLFF. In nucleotides, the CDR3 is TGTGCCAGCAGCTTATTACCGACTAATGAAAAACTGTTTTTT.